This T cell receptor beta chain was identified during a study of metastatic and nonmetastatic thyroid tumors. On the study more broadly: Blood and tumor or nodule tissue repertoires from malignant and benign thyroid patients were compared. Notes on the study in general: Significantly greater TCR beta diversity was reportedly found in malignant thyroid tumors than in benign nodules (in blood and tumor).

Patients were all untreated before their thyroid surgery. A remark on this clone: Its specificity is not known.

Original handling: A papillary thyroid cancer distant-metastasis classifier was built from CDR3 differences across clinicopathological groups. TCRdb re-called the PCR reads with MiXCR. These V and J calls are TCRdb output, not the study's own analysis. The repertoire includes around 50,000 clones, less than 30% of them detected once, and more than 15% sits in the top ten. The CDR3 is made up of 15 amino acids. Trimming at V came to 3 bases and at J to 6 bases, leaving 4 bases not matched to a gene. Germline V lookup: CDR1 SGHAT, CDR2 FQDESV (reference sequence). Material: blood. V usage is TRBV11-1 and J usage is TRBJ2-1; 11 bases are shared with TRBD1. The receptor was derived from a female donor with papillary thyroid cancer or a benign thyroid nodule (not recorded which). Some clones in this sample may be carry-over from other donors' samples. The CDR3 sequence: CASSFGQGAFNEQFF. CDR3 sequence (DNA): TGTGCCAGCAGCTTCGGACAGGGGGCTTTCAATGAGCAGTTCTTC. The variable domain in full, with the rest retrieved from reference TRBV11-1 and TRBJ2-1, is EAEVAQSPRYKITEKSQAVAFWCDPISGHATLYWYRQILGQGPELLVQFQDESVVDDSQLPKDRFSAERLKGVDSTLKIQPAELGDSAMYLCASSFGQGAFNEQFFGPGTRLTVL.